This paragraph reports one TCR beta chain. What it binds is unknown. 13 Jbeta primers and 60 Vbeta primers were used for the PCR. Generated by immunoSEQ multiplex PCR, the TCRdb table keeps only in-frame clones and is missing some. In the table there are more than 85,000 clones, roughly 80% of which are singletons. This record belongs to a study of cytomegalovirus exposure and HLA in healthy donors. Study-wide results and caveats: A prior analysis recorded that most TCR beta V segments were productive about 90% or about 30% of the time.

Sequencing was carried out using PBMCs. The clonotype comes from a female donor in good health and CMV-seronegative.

For the CDR3, the DNA is TGTGCCAGCTCCCCGGGTGCGGGGCCTAACACTGAAGCTTTCTTT. As protein: CASSPGAGPNTEAFF. The V and J genes are TRBV18 and TRBJ1-1; tentative D call: TRBD1 (5 bases). Trimming cost V 6 bases and J 2 bases, with 16 bases left between them. The CDR3 totals 15 residues. CDR1 is KGHSH and CDR2 is LQKENI in the germline V gene.